Listed below are T cell receptor beta chains from one sample, sequenced in a study of cytomegalovirus exposure and HLA in healthy donors. Here immunoSEQ multiplex PCR was the method, and the copy in TCRdb shows in-frame clones only, minus some. The table shows fewer than 70,000 clones, with approximately 71% occurring only once. Sequences were obtained from PBMCs. The receptors here all came from a man aged 50-60 years in good health and CMV-seronegative. Both conserved end residues are part of each CDR3. Each record gives: J gene, D gene, CDR3 length, V gene, clone size, CDR3 protein, CDR3 DNA. D genes are given only for firm matches. The listing skips clone size in some rows; elsewhere it reads once, few, many or a size class.

>TRBJ2-3|TRBD2|17|TRBV5-4|once
CASSLGTSGGLTDTQYF
TGTGCCAGCAGCTTGGGGACTAGCGGGGGCCTCACAGATACGCAGTATTTT
>TRBJ1-1|.|15|TRBV7-9|.
CASSLRQGNINEAFF
TGTGCCAGCAGCTTACGTCAGGGGAACATTAATGAAGCTTTCTTT
>TRBJ2-7|TRBD2|17|TRBV4-2|.
CASSLQGLAGGQGEQYF
TGTGCCAGCAGCCTCCAGGGACTAGCGGGGGGGCAGGGGGAGCAGTACTTC
>TRBJ1-4|.|14|TRBV13|.
CASSLRGTGEKLFF
TGTGCCAGCAGCCTCAGGGGAACAGGGGAAAAACTGTTTTTT
>TRBJ1-5|.|20|TRBV29-1|.
CSVPRDRDTYQEISNQPQHF
TGCAGCGTGCCCCGAGACCGGGACACATACCAGGAAATCAGCAATCAGCCCCAGCATTTT
>TRBJ1-3|.|15|TRBV10-3|.
CAITAGVTSGNTIYF
TGTGCCATCACGGCAGGGGTTACGTCTGGAAACACCATATATTTT
>TRBJ1-1|.|14|TRBV5-4|few
CASSLQGPNTEAFF
TGTGCCAGCAGCTTACAGGGTCCGAACACTGAAGCTTTCTTT
>TRBJ1-2|.|13|TRBV6-1|.
CASSEARGQGYTF
TGTGCCAGCAGTGAAGCCAGGGGACAAGGCTACACCTTC
>TRBJ2-2|TRBD1|16|TRBV11-3|.
CASSGSDRGRTGELFF
TGTGCCAGCAGCGGATCAGACAGGGGGCGGACCGGGGAGCTGTTTTTT
>TRBJ2-7|.|22|TRBV21-1|.
CASSKEGETVYIGTVPSRGQYF
TGTGCCAGCAGCAAAGAAGGTGAAACCGTCTATATCGGGACAGTGCCTTCGCGAGGGCAGTACTTC
>TRBJ1-5|.|14|TRBV30|.
CAWSVDGGNQPQHF
TGTGCCTGGAGTGTAGACGGGGGGAATCAGCCCCAGCATTTT
>TRBJ1-1|TRBD1|18|TRBV6-4|once
CASSDRGTGRDENTEAFF
TGTGCCAGCAGTGACCGCGGGACAGGGAGGGATGAGAACACTGAAGCTTTCTTT
>TRBJ1-5|TRBD1|12|TRBV19|.
CATGTGNQPQHF
TGTGCCACCGGGACAGGGAATCAGCCCCAGCATTTT
>TRBJ2-7|TRBD2|15|TRBV5-1|.
CASSLERGPSYEQYF
TGCGCCAGCAGCTTGGAGCGGGGGCCGTCCTACGAGCAGTACTTC
>TRBJ2-1|TRBD1|15|TRBV9|.
CASSERTGTYNEQFF
TGTGCCAGCAGCGAGAGGACAGGGACATACAATGAGCAGTTCTTC
>TRBJ2-4|TRBD2|15|TRBV2|.
CASIGDVAGKNIQYF
TGTGCCAGCATAGGGGACGTAGCGGGCAAAAACATTCAGTACTTC
>TRBJ2-1|.|21|TRBV5-1|.
CASSWRVGTVRERGRINEQFF
TGCGCCAGCAGCTGGAGGGTTGGGACAGTCAGGGAAAGGGGCAGGATAAATGAGCAGTTCTTC
>TRBJ1-1|TRBD1|13|TRBV6-5|.
CASRTGLNTEAFF
TGTGCCAGCAGGACAGGGTTGAACACTGAAGCTTTCTTT
>TRBJ1-2|TRBD1|15|TRBV7-9|few
CASRPARDSPESYTF
TGTGCCAGCAGACCTGCGAGGGACAGTCCCGAGAGCTACACCTTC
>TRBJ2-7|TRBD1|15|TRBV6-5|.
CASSYSRDRTGEQYF
TGTGCCAGCAGTTACTCCAGGGACAGGACGGGCGAGCAGTACTTC
>TRBJ2-3|TRBD2|15|TRBV10-3|.
CASTGTSGGPDTQYF
TGTGCCAGCACCGGGACTAGCGGGGGCCCAGATACGCAGTATTTT
>TRBJ2-3|TRBD2|17|TRBV5-1|.
CASSLGSLAGRTDTQYF
TGCGCCAGCAGCTTGGGATCGCTAGCGGGGAGGACAGATACGCAGTATTTT
>TRBJ1-1|.|14|TRBV9|.
CASRTGDYNTEAFF
TGTGCCAGCAGGACCGGGGATTACAACACTGAAGCTTTCTTT
>TRBJ1-3|.|14|TRBV9|.
CASSDHRDRNTIYF
TGTGCCAGCAGCGACCACAGGGATAGAAACACCATATATTTT
>TRBJ1-2|.|17|TRBV5-1|few
CASSFNSGPSTNYGYTF
TGCGCCAGCAGCTTTAACAGCGGTCCCAGCACTAACTATGGCTACACCTTC
>TRBJ2-2|TRBD2|17|TRBV5-1|.
CASSSGLAIANTGELFF
TGCGCCAGCAGCTCGGGACTAGCAATCGCGAACACCGGGGAGCTGTTTTTT
>TRBJ2-7|.|15|TRBV5-1|.
CASSLLVGSSYEQYF
TGCGCCAGCAGCTTGTTGGTGGGGAGCTCCTACGAGCAGTACTTC
>TRBJ2-5|TRBD1|15|TRBV29-1|.
CSVGIVDRGQETQYF
TGCAGCGTTGGCATCGTGGACAGGGGGCAAGAGACCCAGTACTTC
>TRBJ2-7|TRBD1|15|TRBV27|.
CASRTTPGQSYEQYF
TGTGCCAGCCGCACTACGCCGGGACAGAGCTACGAGCAGTACTTC
>TRBJ1-4|TRBD1|18|TRBV18|.
CASSLAGTGYTTNEKLFF
TGTGCCAGCTCACTCGCCGGGACAGGGTATACAACTAATGAAAAACTGTTTTTT
>TRBJ2-3|.|13|TRBV11-3|.
CASSLEQLDTQYF
TGTGCCAGCAGCTTAGAACAGCTAGATACGCAGTATTTT
>TRBJ2-6|.|15|TRBV5-6|.
CASSLGASGANVLTF
TGTGCCAGCAGCTTGGGAGCCTCTGGGGCCAACGTCCTGACTTTC
>TRBJ1-2|.|13|TRBV5-1|.
CASSARGAYGYTF
TGCGCCAGCAGCGCCAGAGGAGCGTATGGCTACACCTTC
>TRBJ2-1|TRBD1|15|TRBV7-9|.
CASSRGRGRIYEQFF
TGTGCCAGCAGCCGGGGCAGGGGGCGCATATATGAGCAGTTCTTC
>TRBJ2-7|.|13|TRBV30|.
CAWEGGGGYEQYF
TGTGCCTGGGAGGGAGGGGGGGGATACGAGCAGTACTTC
>TRBJ2-3|TRBD2|20|TRBV28|.
CASSLRRVGGGGGGTDTQYF
TGTGCCAGCAGTTTAAGGCGGGTCGGAGGTGGCGGGGGGGGGACAGATACGCAGTATTTT
>TRBJ1-2|TRBD1|16|TRBV2|once
CASSPGGTGGKYGYTF
TGTGCCAGCAGCCCCGGGGGAACAGGGGGCAAGTATGGCTACACCTTC
>TRBJ2-3|TRBD1|16|TRBV7-9|few
CASSSWTGRNRDTQYF
TGTGCCAGCAGCTCGTGGACAGGGCGAAATAGGGATACGCAGTATTTT
>TRBJ2-7|TRBD1|15|TRBV7-9|.
CASSLLDREGCEQYF
TGTGCCAGCAGCTTATTGGACAGGGAAGGGTGCGAGCAGTACTTC
>TRBJ2-3|TRBD2|18|TRBV7-2|few
CASSLELAGGRQTDTQYF
TGTGCCAGCAGCTTAGAACTAGCGGGGGGCCGTCAGACAGATACGCAGTATTTT
>TRBJ1-1|TRBD1|15|TRBV15|.
CATSKPDRSYVEAFF
TGTGCCACCAGCAAACCGGACAGGTCCTACGTTGAAGCTTTCTTT
>TRBJ1-2|.|13|TRBV30|once
CAWNRESHYGYTF
TGTGCCTGGAACAGGGAGTCTCACTATGGCTACACCTTC
>TRBJ1-2|TRBD1|12|TRBV6-5|.
CASGQGARGYTF
TGTGCCAGCGGACAGGGGGCGCGGGGCTACACCTTC
>TRBJ2-1|TRBD1|17|TRBV11-3|.
CASSSHPPGGLDNEQFF
TGTGCCAGCAGCTCCCACCCCCCAGGGGGCCTAGACAATGAGCAGTTCTTC
>TRBJ1-1|.|14|TRBV14|.
CASSQPKGFAEAFF
TGTGCCAGCAGCCAACCAAAGGGGTTTGCTGAAGCTTTCTTT
>TRBJ2-7|TRBD1|16|TRBV5-1|few
CASSIPGTEPIYEQYF
TGCGCCAGCAGCATTCCCGGGACAGAGCCTATCTACGAGCAGTACTTC
>TRBJ2-2|TRBD2|17|TRBV11-2|.
CASSPASGGAWTGELFF
TGTGCCAGCAGCCCCGCTAGCGGGGGGGCCTGGACCGGGGAGCTGTTTTTT
>TRBJ2-3|TRBD1|15|TRBV5-1|.
CASDPQGAYPDTQYF
TGCGCCAGCGACCCGCAGGGGGCGTATCCAGATACGCAGTATTTT
>TRBJ1-2|.|16|TRBV27|.
CASSLGPGPTPGGYTF
TGTGCCAGCAGTTTAGGGCCCGGACCGACTCCGGGGGGCTACACCTTC
>TRBJ1-1|TRBD1|11|TRBV20-1|.
CSAMGDSEAFF
TGCAGTGCTATGGGGGACAGTGAAGCTTTCTTT
>TRBJ2-7|.|12|TRBV29-1|.
CSVELERGEQYF
TGCAGCGTTGAATTGGAGCGAGGCGAGCAGTACTTC
>TRBJ1-5|TRBD1|16|TRBV19|.
CASSIMRGQGNQPQHF
TGTGCCAGTAGTATAATGAGGGGACAGGGGAATCAGCCCCAGCATTTT
>TRBJ1-1|.|15|TRBV6-6|few
CASSRTVAMNTEAFF
TGTGCCAGCAGCCGGACTGTGGCCATGAACACTGAAGCTTTCTTT
>TRBJ2-3|.|13|TRBV11-2|.
CASRTSGLDTQYF
TGTGCCAGCAGGACATCAGGCTTGGATACGCAGTATTTT
>TRBJ1-2|TRBD1|15|TRBV5-1|.
CASSLRTGGNYGYTF
TGCGCCAGCAGCTTGCGTACAGGGGGTAACTATGGCTACACCTTC
>TRBJ2-7|TRBD1|14|TRBV29-1|few
CSVESGTGSYEQYF
TGCAGCGTTGAAAGCGGGACAGGGAGTTACGAGCAGTACTTC
>TRBJ2-1|TRBD1|17|TRBV19|.
CASSMERDRGHYNEQFF
TGTGCCAGTAGTATGGAGAGGGACAGGGGACATTACAATGAGCAGTTCTTC
>TRBJ2-3|TRBD2|14|TRBV11-3|.
CASSLREGSGTQYF
TGTGCCAGCAGCTTAAGGGAGGGATCAGGTACGCAGTATTTT
>TRBJ2-2|.|13|TRBV6-5|.
CASSYSTSGELFF
TGTGCCAGCAGTTACTCGACATCCGGGGAGCTGTTTTTT
>TRBJ1-1|.|14|TRBV6-6|.
CASSYLSLNTEAFF
TGTGCCAGCAGTTACCTCTCCCTGAACACTGAAGCTTTCTTT